The T cell receptor beta chain under discussion was sequenced for a study of T cell responses to AZD1222 COVID-19 vaccine. Regarding the study as a whole: Unmutated variant regions are reportedly targeted by nearly half of spike-specific TCRs.

Remarks on this clone: No antigen is known for it.

The data were produced by immunoSEQ multiplex PCR, yet TCRdb's version contains in-frame clones alone and is incomplete. The sample has about 120,000 clones, 90% to 95% seen once. The CDR3 runs to 14 residues. CDR1 and CDR2 from the germline V gene are SGHKS and YYEKEE (reference sequence). V was pared by 0 bases and J by 6 bases, with 12 bases between. The chain has TRBV5-5 and TRBJ1-1; a weak D match, TRBD1 (5 bases). The clonotype originates from an adult who received the AZD1222 COVID-19 vaccine. The sample consisted of peripheral blood, taken 28 days after the second AZD1222 dose. The chain's CDR3 is CASSLVAGSPEAFF. The CDR3 bases are TGTGCCAGCAGCTTGGTGGCAGGGAGCCCTGAAGCTTTCTTT. Full variable domain (missing parts from reference TRBV5-5 and TRBJ1-1): DAGVTQSPTHLIKTRGQQVTLRCSPISGHKSVSWYQQVLGQGPQFIFQYYEKEERGRGNFPDRFSARQFPNYSSELNVNALLLGDSALYLCASSLVAGSPEAFFGQGTRLTVV.